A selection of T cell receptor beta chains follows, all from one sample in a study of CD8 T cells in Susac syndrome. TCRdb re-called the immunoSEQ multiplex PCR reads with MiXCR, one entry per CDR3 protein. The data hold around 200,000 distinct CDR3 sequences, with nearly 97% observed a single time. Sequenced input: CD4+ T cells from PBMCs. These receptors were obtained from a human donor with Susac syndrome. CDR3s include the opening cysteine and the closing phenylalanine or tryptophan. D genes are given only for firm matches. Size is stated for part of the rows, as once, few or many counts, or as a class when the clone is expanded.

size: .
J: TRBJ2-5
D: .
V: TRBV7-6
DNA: TGTGCCAGCAGCTCGGACTATGGAGAGACCCAGTACTTC
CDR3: CASSSDYGETQYF

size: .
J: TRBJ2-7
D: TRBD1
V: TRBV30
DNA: TGTGCCTGGAGTCGGGACAGTCACTCCTACGAGCAGTACTTC
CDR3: CAWSRDSHSYEQYF

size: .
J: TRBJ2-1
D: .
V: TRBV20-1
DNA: TGCAGTGCTAGCGGGAGCTCCTACAATGAGCAGTTCTTC
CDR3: CSASGSSYNEQFF

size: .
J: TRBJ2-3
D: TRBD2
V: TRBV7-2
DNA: TGTGCCAGCAGCTACGCGGGGGGGCCGGATACGCAGTATTTT
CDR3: CASSYAGGPDTQYF

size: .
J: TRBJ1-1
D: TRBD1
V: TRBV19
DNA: TGTGCCAGTAGTACCGGACAGGGTAGGGGCACTGAAGCTTTCTTT
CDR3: CASSTGQGRGTEAFF

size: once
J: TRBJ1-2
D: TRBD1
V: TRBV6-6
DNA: TGTGCCAGCACCGAGACAGGGGATTACTATGGCTACACCTTC
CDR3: CASTETGDYYGYTF

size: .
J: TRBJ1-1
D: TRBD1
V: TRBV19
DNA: TGTGCCAGTAGTCCTCCAGGGGGCTGGAACACTGAAGCTTTCTTT
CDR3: CASSPPGGWNTEAFF

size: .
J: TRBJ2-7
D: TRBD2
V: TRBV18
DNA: TGTGCCAGCTCACCACTTAGCGGGGGGGCTTCCTACGAGCAGTACTTC
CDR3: CASSPLSGGASYEQYF

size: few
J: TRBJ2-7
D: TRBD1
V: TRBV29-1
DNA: TGCAGCGTTACGACAGGGTCCTACGAGCAGTACTTC
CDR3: CSVTTGSYEQYF

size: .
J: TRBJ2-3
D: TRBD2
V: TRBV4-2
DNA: TGTGCCAGCAGCCAAGATTGGGCGGGGGAGGATACGCAGTATTTT
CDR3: CASSQDWAGEDTQYF

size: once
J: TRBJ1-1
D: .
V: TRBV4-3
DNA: TGCGCCAGCAGCCAAGTTTTATACACTGAAGCTTTCTTT
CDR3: CASSQVLYTEAFF

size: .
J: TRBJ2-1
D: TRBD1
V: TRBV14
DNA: TGTGCCAGCAGCCCCGGGACAGGGGGGTTCTTC
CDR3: CASSPGTGGFF

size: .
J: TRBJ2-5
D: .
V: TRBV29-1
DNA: TGCAGCGTTGTTAGGACTCAAGAGACCCAGTACTTC
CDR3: CSVVRTQETQYF

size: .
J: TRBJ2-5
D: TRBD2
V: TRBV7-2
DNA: TGTGCCAGCAGCACTGGCGGGGGACCCCAGTACTTC
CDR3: CASSTGGGPQYF

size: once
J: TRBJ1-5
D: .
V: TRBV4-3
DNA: TGCGCCAGCAGCCAAGATTCGGGAGGCTACAATCAGCCCCAGCATTTT
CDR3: CASSQDSGGYNQPQHF

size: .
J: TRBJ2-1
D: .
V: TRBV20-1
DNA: TGCAGTGCTGAAGACCCGGGGTTTTACAATGAGCAGTTCTTC
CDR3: CSAEDPGFYNEQFF

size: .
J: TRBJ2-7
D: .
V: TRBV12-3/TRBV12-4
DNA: TGTGCCAGCAGACTACAGGGAATCCCCTCCTACGAGCAGTACTTC
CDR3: CASRLQGIPSYEQYF

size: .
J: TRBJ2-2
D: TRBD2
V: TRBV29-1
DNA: TGCAGCGTGCGGGGGACTAGCGGACCTACGAACACCGGGGAGCTGTTTTTT
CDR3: CSVRGTSGPTNTGELFF

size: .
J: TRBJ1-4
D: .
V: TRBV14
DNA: TGTGCCAGCAGCCAAGATTGGGGGAGAAATGAAAAACTGTTTTTT
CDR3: CASSQDWGRNEKLFF

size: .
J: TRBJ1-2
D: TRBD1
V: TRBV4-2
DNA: TGTGCCAGCAGCCCGAGGACAGGGGAGACCTATGGCTACACCTTC
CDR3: CASSPRTGETYGYTF

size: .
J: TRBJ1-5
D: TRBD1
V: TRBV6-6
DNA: TGTGCCAGCAGTCTTACAGGGGGGGCCAATCAGCCCCAGCATTTT
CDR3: CASSLTGGANQPQHF

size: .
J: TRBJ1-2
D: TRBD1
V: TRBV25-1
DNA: TGTGCCAGCAGCCTTGACAGGGAATATAATGGCTACACCTTC
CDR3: CASSLDREYNGYTF

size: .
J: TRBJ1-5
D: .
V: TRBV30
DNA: TGTGCCTGGAGTCCTGGGGGCAATCAGCCCCAGCATTTT
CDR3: CAWSPGGNQPQHF

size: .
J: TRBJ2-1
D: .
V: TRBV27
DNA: TGTGCCAGCAGTTTCCCTAACACGGGGGCAGGGGAGCAGTTCTTC
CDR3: CASSFPNTGAGEQFF

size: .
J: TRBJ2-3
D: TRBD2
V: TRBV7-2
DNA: TGTGCCAGCAGCCGCCGGGCTAGCGGGGTGAATACGCAGTATTTT
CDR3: CASSRRASGVNTQYF

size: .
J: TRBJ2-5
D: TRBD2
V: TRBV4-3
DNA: TGCGCCACCCAACTTACCGGGGGGAAAGAGACCCAGTACTTC
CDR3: CATQLTGGKETQYF

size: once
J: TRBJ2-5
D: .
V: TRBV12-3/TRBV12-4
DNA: TGTGCCAGCAGTCCACCGGGGGGCCGCCAAGAGACCCAGTACTTC
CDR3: CASSPPGGRQETQYF

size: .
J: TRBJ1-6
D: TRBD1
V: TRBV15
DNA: TGTGCCACCAGCGGAGACAGGGGTTCACCCCTCCACTTT
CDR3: CATSGDRGSPLHF

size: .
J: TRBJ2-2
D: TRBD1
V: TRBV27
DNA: TGTGCCAGCAAACCGTTCCAGGGGGCTCCCGGGGAGCTGTTTTTT
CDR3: CASKPFQGAPGELFF

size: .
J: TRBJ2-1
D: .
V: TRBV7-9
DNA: TGTGCCAGCAGCCTAGGGGGGGAAAGCTCCTACAATGAGCAGTTCTTC
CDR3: CASSLGGESSYNEQFF

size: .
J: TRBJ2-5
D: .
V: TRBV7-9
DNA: TGTGCCAGCAGCTTCGCTGGGACAAGACAAGAGACCCAGTACTTC
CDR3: CASSFAGTRQETQYF

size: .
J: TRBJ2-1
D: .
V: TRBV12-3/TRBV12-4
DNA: TGTGCCAGCAGTTTAGGGCCTCCAGAGGTCAATGAGCAGTTCTTC
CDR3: CASSLGPPEVNEQFF

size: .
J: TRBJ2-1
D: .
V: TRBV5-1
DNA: TGCGCCAGCAGCTTGGCGAGGGGCAATGAGCAGTTCTTC
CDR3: CASSLARGNEQFF

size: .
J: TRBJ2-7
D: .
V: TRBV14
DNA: TGTGCCAGCAGCCAAGAACACTATCCCTACGAGCAGTACTTC
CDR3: CASSQEHYPYEQYF

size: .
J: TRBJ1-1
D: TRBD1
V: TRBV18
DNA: TGTGCCAGCTCACCGGGCGGACAGGGGGCTCGGGACACTGAAGCTTTCTTT
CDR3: CASSPGGQGARDTEAFF

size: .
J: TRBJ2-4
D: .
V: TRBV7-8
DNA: TGTGCCAGCAGCTTAAGTGAAGCCAAAAACATTCAGTACTTC
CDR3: CASSLSEAKNIQYF

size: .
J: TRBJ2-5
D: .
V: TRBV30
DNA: TGTGCCTGGAGATCGGGGTGGACCCAGTACTTC
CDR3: CAWRSGWTQYF

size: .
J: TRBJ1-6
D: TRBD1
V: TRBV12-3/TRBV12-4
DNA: TGTGCCAGCAGGGTAACAGGGGGCGGTAATTCACCCCTCCACTTT
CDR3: CASRVTGGGNSPLHF

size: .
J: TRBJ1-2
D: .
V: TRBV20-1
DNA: TGCAGTGCCGGACCTCGGGCTAACTATGGCTACACCTTC
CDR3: CSAGPRANYGYTF